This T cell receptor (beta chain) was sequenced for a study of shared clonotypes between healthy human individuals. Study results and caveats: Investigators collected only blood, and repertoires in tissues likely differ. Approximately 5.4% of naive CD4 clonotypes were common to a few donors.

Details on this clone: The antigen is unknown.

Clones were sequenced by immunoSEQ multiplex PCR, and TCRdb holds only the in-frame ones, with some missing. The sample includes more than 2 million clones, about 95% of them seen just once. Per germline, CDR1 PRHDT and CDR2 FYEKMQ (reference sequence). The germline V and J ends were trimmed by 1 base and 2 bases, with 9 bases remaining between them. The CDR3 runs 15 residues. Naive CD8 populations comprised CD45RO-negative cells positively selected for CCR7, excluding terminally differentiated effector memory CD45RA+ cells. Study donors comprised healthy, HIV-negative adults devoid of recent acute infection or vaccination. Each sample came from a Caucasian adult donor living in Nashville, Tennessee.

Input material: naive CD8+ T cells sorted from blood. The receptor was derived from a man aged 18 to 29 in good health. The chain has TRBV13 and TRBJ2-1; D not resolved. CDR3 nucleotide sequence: TGTGCCAGCAGCTTAGTGGTGGGCCCCTACAATGAGCAGTTCTTC. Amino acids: CASSLVVGPYNEQFF.